The source of this T cell receptor (beta chain) is a study of T cells after yellow fever vaccination. In TCRdb, the 5' RACE reads were re-called with MiXCR into one record per CDR3 protein. The sample holds approximately 510,000 distinct CDR3 sequences; just over 20% are singletons and the top ten take roughly a sixth. This clonotype was detected a few times. The sample was PBMCs, taken 21 days after the first yellow fever vaccination. This TCR derives from a man in his late teens or twenties who received the YFV17D yellow fever vaccine.

CDR3: CSAGAGGEGQETQYF. CDR3 nucleotides: TGCAGTGCTGGGGCCGGGGGCGAGGGCCAAGAGACCCAGTACTTC. The rearrangement links TRBV20-1 to TRBJ2-5; tentatively, D is TRBD1 or TRBD2 (6 bases each). The CDR3 extends over 15 amino acids. CDR1 and CDR2 (germline): DFQATT, SNEGSKA (reference sequence). V dropped 5 bases and J dropped 1 base, with 17 bases sitting between them.